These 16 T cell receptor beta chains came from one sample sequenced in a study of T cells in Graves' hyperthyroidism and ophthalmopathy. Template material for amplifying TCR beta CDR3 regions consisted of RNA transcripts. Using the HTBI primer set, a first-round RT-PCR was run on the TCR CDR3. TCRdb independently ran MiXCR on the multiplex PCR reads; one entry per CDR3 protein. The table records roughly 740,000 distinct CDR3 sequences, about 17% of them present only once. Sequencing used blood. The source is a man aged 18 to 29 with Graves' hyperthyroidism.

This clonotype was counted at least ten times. As DNA, the CDR3 is TGTGCCTGGAGTGTACGGCCCGGGGAGCTGTTTTTT. Translating it yields CAWSVRPGELFF. V usage is TRBV30 and J usage is TRBJ2-2; no reliable D call. The CDR3 totals 12 residues. Germline V gene lookup returns CDR1 GTSNPN and CDR2 SVGIG (reference sequence). V was shortened by 0 bases and J by 6 bases, with 5 bases between the two germline ends.

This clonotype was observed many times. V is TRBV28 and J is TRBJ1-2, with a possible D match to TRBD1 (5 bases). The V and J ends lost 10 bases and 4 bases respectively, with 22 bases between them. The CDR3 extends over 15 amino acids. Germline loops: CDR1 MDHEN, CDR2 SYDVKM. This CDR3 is CATKAEPGLGYGYTF. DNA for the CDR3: TGTGCCACTAAAGCCGAACCGGGGCTCGGCTATGGCTACACCTTC.

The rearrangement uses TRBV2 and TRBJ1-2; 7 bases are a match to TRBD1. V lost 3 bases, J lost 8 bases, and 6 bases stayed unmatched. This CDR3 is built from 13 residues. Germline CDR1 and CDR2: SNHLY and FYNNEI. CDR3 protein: CASSDQGVGGYTF. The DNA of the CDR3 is TGTGCCAGCAGTGACCAGGGGGTTGGAGGCTACACCTTC.

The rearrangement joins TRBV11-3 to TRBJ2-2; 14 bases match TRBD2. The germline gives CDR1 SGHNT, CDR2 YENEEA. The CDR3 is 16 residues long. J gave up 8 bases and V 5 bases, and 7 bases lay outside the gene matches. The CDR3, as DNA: TGTGCCAGCAGCAAAGGGACTAGCGGGAGTTTGGGGGAGCTGTTTTTT. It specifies CASSKGTSGSLGELFF.

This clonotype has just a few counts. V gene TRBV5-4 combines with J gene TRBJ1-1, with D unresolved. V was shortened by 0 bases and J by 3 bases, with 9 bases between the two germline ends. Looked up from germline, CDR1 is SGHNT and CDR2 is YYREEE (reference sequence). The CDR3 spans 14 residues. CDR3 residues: CASSLDAVDTEAFF. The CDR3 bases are TGTGCCAGCAGCTTGGACGCGGTGGACACTGAAGCTTTCTTT.

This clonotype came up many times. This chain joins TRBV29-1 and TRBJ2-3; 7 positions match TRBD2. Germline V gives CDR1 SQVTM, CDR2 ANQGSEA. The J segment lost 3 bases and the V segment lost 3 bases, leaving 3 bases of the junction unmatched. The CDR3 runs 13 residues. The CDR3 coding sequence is TGCAGCGTTGACCAGGGAGGGACAGATACGCAGTATTTT. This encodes CSVDQGGTDTQYF.

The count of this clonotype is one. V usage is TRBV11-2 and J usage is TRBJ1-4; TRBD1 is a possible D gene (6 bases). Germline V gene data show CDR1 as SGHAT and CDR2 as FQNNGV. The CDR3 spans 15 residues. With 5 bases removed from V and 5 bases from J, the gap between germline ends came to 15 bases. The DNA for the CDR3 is TGTGCCAGCAGCCCGAGGGACAACATAAATGAAAAACTGTTTTTT. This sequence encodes CASSPRDNINEKLFF.

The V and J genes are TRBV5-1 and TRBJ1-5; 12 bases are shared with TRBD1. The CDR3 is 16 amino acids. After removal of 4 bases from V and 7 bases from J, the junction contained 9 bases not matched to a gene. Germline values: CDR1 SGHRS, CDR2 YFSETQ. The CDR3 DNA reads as TGCGCCAGCAGCCCCGGGGACAGGGGGCGCGTCCAGCCCCAGCATTTT. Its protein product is CASSPGDRGRVQPQHF.

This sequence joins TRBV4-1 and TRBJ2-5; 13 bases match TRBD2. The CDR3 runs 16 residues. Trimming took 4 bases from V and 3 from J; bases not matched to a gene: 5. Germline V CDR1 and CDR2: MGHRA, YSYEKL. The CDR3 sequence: CASSPPGLAGEETQYF. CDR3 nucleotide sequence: TGCGCCAGCAGCCCGCCTGGACTAGCGGGAGAAGAGACCCAGTACTTC.

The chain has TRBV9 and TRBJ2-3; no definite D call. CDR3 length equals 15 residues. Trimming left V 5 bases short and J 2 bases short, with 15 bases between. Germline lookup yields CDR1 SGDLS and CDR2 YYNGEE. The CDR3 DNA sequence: TGTGCCAGCAGGTCCCCCGGAACCTCCACAGATACGCAGTATTTT. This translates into CASRSPGTSTDTQYF.

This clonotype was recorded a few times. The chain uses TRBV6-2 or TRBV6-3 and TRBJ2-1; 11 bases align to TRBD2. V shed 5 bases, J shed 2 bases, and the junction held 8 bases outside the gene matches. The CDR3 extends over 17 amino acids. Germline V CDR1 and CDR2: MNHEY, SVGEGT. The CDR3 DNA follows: TGTGCCAGCAGTAACGACTTAGCGGGAGGGCCCTACAATGAGCAGTTCTTC. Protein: CASSNDLAGGPYNEQFF.

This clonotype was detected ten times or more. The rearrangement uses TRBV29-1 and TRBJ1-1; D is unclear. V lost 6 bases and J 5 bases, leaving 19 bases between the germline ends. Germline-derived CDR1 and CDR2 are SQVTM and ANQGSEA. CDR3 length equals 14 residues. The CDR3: CSVVTGLDSTEAFF. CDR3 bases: TGCAGCGTGGTTACGGGCCTCGACTCGACTGAAGCTTTCTTT. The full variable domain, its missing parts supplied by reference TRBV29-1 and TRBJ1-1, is SAVISQKPSRDICQRGTSLTIQCQVDSQVTMMFWYRQQPGQSLTLIATANQGSEATYESGFVIDKFPISRPNLTFSTLTVSNMSPEDSSIYLCSVVTGLDSTEAFFGQGTRLTVV.

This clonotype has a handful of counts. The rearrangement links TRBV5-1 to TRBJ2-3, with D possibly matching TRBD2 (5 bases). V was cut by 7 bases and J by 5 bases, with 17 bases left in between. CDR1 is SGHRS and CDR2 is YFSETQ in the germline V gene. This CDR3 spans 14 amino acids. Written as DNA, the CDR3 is TGCGCCAGCTCCCTGAGGGCGCGACAAGATACGCAGTATTTT. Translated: CASSLRARQDTQYF.

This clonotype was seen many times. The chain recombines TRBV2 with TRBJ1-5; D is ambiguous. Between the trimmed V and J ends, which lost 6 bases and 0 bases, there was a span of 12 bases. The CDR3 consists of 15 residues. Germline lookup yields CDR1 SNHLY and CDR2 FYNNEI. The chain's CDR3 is CASSKRPNSNQPQHF. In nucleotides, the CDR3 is TGTGCCAGCAGCAAGCGTCCAAATAGCAATCAGCCCCAGCATTTT. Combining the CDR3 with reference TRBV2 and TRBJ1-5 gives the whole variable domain EPEVTQTPSHQVTQMGQEVILRCVPISNHLYFYWYRQILGQKVEFLVSFYNNEISEKSEIFDDQFSVERPDGSNFTLKIRSTKLEDSAMYFCASSKRPNSNQPQHFGDGTRLSIL.

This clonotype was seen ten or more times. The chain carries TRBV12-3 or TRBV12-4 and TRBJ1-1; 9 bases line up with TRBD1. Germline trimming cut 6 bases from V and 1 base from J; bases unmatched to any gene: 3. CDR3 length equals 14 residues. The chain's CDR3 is CASSNRGQNTEAFF. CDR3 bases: TGTGCCAGCAGCAACAGGGGGCAGAACACTGAAGCTTTCTTT.

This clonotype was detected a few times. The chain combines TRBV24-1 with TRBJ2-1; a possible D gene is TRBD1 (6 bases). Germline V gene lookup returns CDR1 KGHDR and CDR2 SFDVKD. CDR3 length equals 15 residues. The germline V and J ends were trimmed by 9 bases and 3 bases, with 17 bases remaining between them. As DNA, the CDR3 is TGTGCCACCTCTCCGCTGGGGGCAGACTACAATGAGCAGTTCTTC. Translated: CATSPLGADYNEQFF.